This T cell receptor beta chain was found in a study of PD-1 blockade in classical Hodgkin lymphoma. General study points: It was reported that newly diagnosed patients had less baseline TCR diversity than healthy donors. Whoever responded completely had baseline diversity much like that seen in newly diagnosed patients. Repertoire differences have undefined causes, possibly disease activity or prior therapy.

Germline V lookup: CDR1 SGHVS, CDR2 FQNEAQ. The V end was cut by 5 bases, the J end by 5 bases, with 19 bases between. CDR3 length equals 17 residues. Libraries were prepared by immunoSEQ multiplex PCR; TCRdb keeps only in-frame clonotypes and omits some of them. The data contain some 62,000 clones, about 91% of them singletons. In its sample, this clone was seen once. The antigen remains unidentified. Brentuximab vedotin exposure varied, and every patient relapsed after autologous stem cell transplantation. The patients, who had relapsed/refractory classical Hodgkin lymphoma, achieved best responses of complete response, partial response or progressive disease.

The sequence was obtained from a human donor with classical Hodgkin lymphoma. The rearrangement joins TRBV7-8 to TRBJ1-6; TRBD1 might be the D (6 bases). This sample comprised peripheral blood mononuclear cells (PBMCs), obtained at baseline. The CDR3 loop is CASSATGLWVNNSPLHF. The CDR3 DNA reads as TGTGCCAGCAGCGCCACAGGGTTATGGGTGAATAATTCACCCCTCCACTTT.